This T cell receptor beta chain was identified during a study of blood T cell repertoires in COVID-19 (dated by TCRdb to 2018 to 2020). Background on the whole study: Collaborator samples came from the United States, Italy and Spain and covered acute and convalescent phases of COVID-19. The material from the prospective study consisted of cDNA or gDNA derived from T cells, B-cell-depleted T cells, or PBMCs. Deeply sampled blood TCRbeta repertoires from subjects exposed to, actively infected with, or recovered from COVID-19 were included in the dataset. A freely available public database, intended as a resource for researchers studying the immune response to SARS-CoV-2, is where the repertoires were released. The samples were drawn from the first 160 participants of the ongoing ImmuneRACE study and from 950 to 1,500 subjects provided by 6 global collaborators. Nearly every sample came with metadata listing a de-identified subject ID, COVID-19 status, age in years and sex. Where available, HLA class I and class II types were taken from metadata supplied by the sample provider and were not determined by assay-based typing.

From its cysteine to its phenylalanine, the CDR3 spans 15 amino acids. Only CDR3 DNA remains: 45 bases, in frame from the first base. Trimming at the junction amounts to 6 bases on V and 3 bases on J, and the germline ends lie 17 bases apart. Reading the germline V gene gives CDR1 KGHSH and CDR2 LQKENI. TCRbeta CDR3 regions were amplified from genomic DNA using the immunoSEQ Assay, a bias-controlled multiplex PCR. The authors' pipeline ran thus. Nucleated cell counts per sample were estimated from amplification of reference gene primers within the assay. To quantify the absolute abundance of each unique TCRbeta CDR3 rearrangement, sequence reads were collapsed and filtered. For each sample, productive Simpson clonality was calculated by taking the square root of Simpson's diversity index across productive rearrangements. This immuneACCESS table, as held by TCRdb, lists in-frame sequences with V and J called but not all clones. Of the missing ones, under half trace to an unresolved V gene in checked studies; the others have no known cause. V, J and clone size are taken as reported in that table, and D and trimming were inferred from the DNA itself. Here the sample has approximately 270,000 clones; approximately 85% occur a single time. The top ten hold 3.5% to 5.5% of the sample.

The investigation overall reported the following: The quantity of clinical and demographic metadata differed by source and by participant and was supplied without curation.

Participants in the prospective study were enrolled through a virtual design, were aged roughly 18 to 100 years, and lived in 24 United States geographic areas. To assign participants to cohorts, the prospective study relied on clinical history that participants themselves reported in a screening survey and a study questionnaire. Recovered participants in ImmuneRACE Cohort 3 were defined as having two consecutive negative NP/OP PCR tests, clearance from a healthcare professional, or resolution of symptoms. In the prospective study, whole blood, serum and a nasopharyngeal or oropharyngeal swab were collected from each participant by mobile phlebotomists. Prospective study participants could optionally give additional blood draws and questionnaires over an approximately 2-month period. Before DNA extraction, blood samples from the prospective study were shipped at room temperature or frozen. Comment on this clone: Its target antigen remains unknown. Per-nucleotide qualities are absent, and no much larger clonotype sits a single base away.

Sequences were obtained from PBMCs or T cells enriched from blood (not recorded which). Rearrangement joined TRBV18 to TRBJ1-2, with an unclear D gene assignment. This clonotype was obtained from a woman aged 25-40 years who had recovered from COVID-19. The CDR3 region: CASSPEGTRYYGYTF. The bases read TGTGCCAGCTCCCCCGAGGGTACACGTTACTATGGCTACACCTTC. Reference TRBV18 and TRBJ1-2 proteins supply the regions before and after the CDR3; the full variable domain is: NAGVMQNPRHLVRRRGQEARLRCSPMKGHSHVYWYRQLPEEGLKFMVYLQKENIIDESGMPKERFSAEFPKEGPSILRIQQVVRGDSAAYFCASSPEGTRYYGYTFGSGTRLTVV.